This passage covers 25 T cell receptor beta chains from one sample sequenced in a study of T cell responses to AZD1222 COVID-19 vaccine. Assay used: immunoSEQ multiplex PCR; TCRdb lists only in-frame clones, some missing. The data contain under 110,000 clones, 87% of them singletons. Sequencing was performed on peripheral blood, taken on day 0 of AZD1222 vaccination. The receptors come from an adult in good health.

V and J are TRBV5-1 and TRBJ2-7, with 10 bases aligning to TRBD2. The V segment lost 0 bases and the J segment 3 bases; nucleotides outside the gene matches: 0. Per germline, CDR1 SGHRS and CDR2 YFSETQ. The CDR3 is 14 amino acids. CDR3 residues: CASSLGTSGYEQYF. Here the CDR3 DNA reads TGCGCCAGCAGCTTGGGGACTAGCGGCTACGAGCAGTACTTC.

This clone appeared once. J is TRBJ1-1 and V is TRBV5-1; 9 bases fit TRBD1. Germline V gene sequence: CDR1 SGHRS, CDR2 YFSETQ. CDR3 length: 19 amino acids. V shed 3 bases and J 3 bases; nucleotides not matched to a gene: 18. The CDR3 DNA reads as TGCGCCAGCAGCTCTGTCCCGGGACAGGGACGGGGACCGGACACTGAAGCTTTCTTT. This translates into CASSSVPGQGRGPDTEAFF.

The rearrangement links TRBV7-8 to TRBJ2-2; D is perhaps TRBD1 (7 bases). Trimming left V 3 bases short and J 1 base short, with 12 bases between. Germline V gene sequence: CDR1 SGHVS, CDR2 FQNEAQ. This CDR3 comprises 16 residues. CDR3 sequence (DNA): TGTGCCAGCAGCTTGAGGGGGCGGGAGAACACCGGGGAGCTGTTTTTT. Its protein product is CASSLRGRENTGELFF.

J is TRBJ1-1 and V is TRBV5-1, with D unresolved. CDR3 length equals 14 residues. The V and J ends lost 4 bases and 3 bases respectively, with 13 bases between them. Germline CDR1 and CDR2: SGHRS and YFSETQ. CDR3 region: CASSIDRTYTEAFF. The CDR3 coding sequence is TGCGCCAGCAGCATCGACCGAACTTACACTGAAGCTTTCTTT.

As DNA, the CDR3 is TGCGCCAGCCGTGACAGTTCCAACTATGGCTACACCTTC. Translating gives CASRDSSNYGYTF. The gene calls are TRBV5-1 and TRBJ1-2; D might be TRBD1 (5 bases). Germline V gives CDR1 SGHRS, CDR2 YFSETQ. The V end was cut by 7 bases, the J end by 2 bases, with 12 bases between. The CDR3 consists of 13 residues. The whole variable domain, remainder taken from reference TRBV5-1 and TRBJ1-2, is KAGVTQTPRYLIKTRGQQVTLSCSPISGHRSVSWYQQTPGQGLQFLFEYFSETQRNKGNFPGRFSGRQFSNSRSEMNVSTLELGDSALYLCASRDSSNYGYTFGSGTRLTVV.

The rearrangement uses TRBV10-3 and TRBJ2-2; 8 nucleotides match TRBD2. The CDR3 contains 15 residues. The J segment lost 5 bases and the V segment lost 10 bases, leaving 12 bases of the junction unmatched. Germline CDR1 ENHRY, CDR2 SYGVKD. Here the CDR3 DNA reads TGTGCCACCTTAAGCGCGGGAGGTGTAACCGGGGAGCTGTTTTTT. Amino acid sequence: CATLSAGGVTGELFF.

The rearrangement links TRBV29-1 to TRBJ1-1; D ambiguous. The CDR3 has 13 amino acids. Germline CDR1 SQVTM, CDR2 ANQGSEA. The ends were cut back, 4 bases at V and 0 bases at J, with 9 bases in the middle. CDR3 DNA sequence: TGCAGCGTTGTTAGACCCTTGAACACTGAAGCTTTCTTT. This codes for CSVVRPLNTEAFF.

The CDR3 DNA follows: TGCGCCAGCAGTCGGGGGAACCTTGGAAACACCATATATTTT. Translation gives CASSRGNLGNTIYF. The chain recombines TRBV10-1 with TRBJ1-3, with a possible D match to TRBD1 (5 bases). Per the germline V gene, CDR1 is WNHNN and CDR2 is SYGVQD (reference sequence). The CDR3 covers 14 residues. Trimming cost V 5 bases and J 3 bases, with 11 bases left between them.

The chain joins TRBV11-2 to TRBJ2-3, with 10 bases fitting TRBD2. With 1 base clipped from V and 3 bases from J, the junction kept 4 bases outside the gene matches. Looked up from germline, CDR1 is SGHAT and CDR2 is FQNNGV. The CDR3 loop spans 16 amino acids. CDR3 sequence (DNA): TGTGCCAGCAGCTTAGCTCTAGCGGGAGTAACAGATACGCAGTATTTT. It codes for CASSLALAGVTDTQYF.

J is TRBJ1-1 and V is TRBV5-5; possibly TRBD1 for D (6 bases). Per the germline V gene, CDR1 is SGHKS and CDR2 is YYEKEE (reference sequence). The CDR3 runs to 15 residues. Deletions cut 3 bases from V and 4 bases from J, with 16 bases between. The CDR3 nucleotides are TGTGCCAGCAGCTCCCTGCGGGGGGCGGGCACTGAAGCTTTCTTT. Protein: CASSSLRGAGTEAFF.

The table lists this clone with a count of one. V is TRBV7-9 and J is TRBJ2-1; TRBD1 might be the D (5 bases). CDR1 is SEHNR and CDR2 is FQNEAQ in the germline V gene (reference sequence). V gave up 5 bases and J gave up 2 bases, with 13 bases separating them. CDR3 length: 15 amino acids. The CDR3 is CASSPIQGAYNEQFF. The CDR3 nucleotides read TGTGCCAGCAGCCCGATTCAGGGCGCCTACAATGAGCAGTTCTTC.

This chain connects TRBV19 to TRBJ1-2; perhaps TRBD1 as D (5 bases). Germline CDR1 LNHDA, CDR2 SQIVND (reference sequence). V shed 7 bases and J shed 9 bases, with 24 bases lying between them. The CDR3 consists of 15 residues. CDR3 sequence (DNA): TGTGCCAGTACCCACTGGGAAGACAGCCTTAGTAGCTACACCTTC. Amino acid sequence: CASTHWEDSLSSYTF.

The rearrangement joins TRBV5-6 to TRBJ2-1; D may correspond to TRBD1 or TRBD2 (5 bases each). Trimming shortened V by 3 bases and J by 0 bases, and 16 bases separated the two germline ends. CDR3 length: 17 amino acids. CDR1 and CDR2 (germline): SGHDT, YYEEEE. The CDR3 is CASSSGATGYSYNEQFF. DNA for the CDR3: TGTGCCAGCAGCTCCGGGGCCACGGGGTACTCCTACAATGAGCAGTTCTTC.

The genes are TRBV19 and TRBJ1-5; no clear D. CDR3 length: 15 residues. Trimming cost V 6 bases and J 0 bases, with 12 bases left between them. Germline V gene sequence: CDR1 LNHDA, CDR2 SQIVND (reference sequence). The CDR3 sequence: CASRPWRGSNQPQHF. As DNA, the CDR3 is TGTGCCAGTAGGCCTTGGCGGGGTAGCAATCAGCCCCAGCATTTT. The full variable domain, rest sourced from reference TRBV19 and TRBJ1-5, is DGGITQSPKYLFRKEGQNVTLSCEQNLNHDAMYWYRQDPGQGLRLIYYSQIVNDFQKGDIAEGYSVSREKKESFPLTVTSAQKNPTAFYLCASRPWRGSNQPQHFGDGTRLSIL.

This chain uses TRBV18 with TRBJ2-7; 8 nucleotides match TRBD1. V dropped 3 bases and J dropped 3; count of bases not matched to a gene: 4. CDR1 is KGHSH, CDR2 LQKENI, per germline. CDR3 length: 14 residues. The CDR3 reads CASSPTGALYEQYF. The CDR3 DNA is TGTGCCAGCTCACCGACAGGGGCCCTCTACGAGCAGTACTTC.

The CDR3, as DNA: TGCAGCGTCCCCAGCCAAGGGAACCAAGAGACCCAGTACTTC. Amino acids: CSVPSQGNQETQYF. This chain links TRBV29-1 with TRBJ2-5; D is undetermined. Between the trimmed V and J ends, which lost 6 bases and 0 bases, there was a span of 14 bases. From germline, CDR1 is SQVTM and CDR2 ANQGSEA. The CDR3 spans 14 residues.

The rearrangement links TRBV14 to TRBJ2-7; D remains ambiguous. The CDR3 runs to 15 residues. The V end lost 1 base, the J end lost 2 bases, and 12 bases lay between the germline ends. The germline V gene encodes CDR1 SGHDN and CDR2 FVKESK. CDR3 sequence (DNA): TGTGCCAGCAGCCAAGTAACAAGTAATCCCTACGAGCAGTACTTC. This gives the protein CASSQVTSNPYEQYF. Looking up the rest from reference TRBV14 and TRBJ2-7 gives the full variable domain: EAGVTQFPSHSVIEKGQTVTLRCDPISGHDNLYWYRRVMGKEIKFLLHFVKESKQDESGMPNNRFLAERTGGTYSTLKVQPAELEDSGVYFCASSQVTSNPYEQYFGPGTRLTVT.

The chain links TRBV27 to TRBJ1-2; no clear D. CDR3 length: 14 amino acids. V was cut by 5 bases and J by 5 bases, with 15 bases left in between. Germline CDR1 MNHEY, CDR2 SMNVEV (reference sequence). Here the CDR3 DNA reads TGTGCCAGCAGTCCGGACTTGGGCGGGTATGGCTACACCTTC. Its protein is CASSPDLGGYGYTF.

The chain recombines TRBV7-9 with TRBJ2-7; D gene unclear. This CDR3 has 10 amino acids. CDR1 SEHNR and CDR2 FQNEAQ come from the germline V gene (reference sequence). Trimming removed 8 bases from V and 2 bases from J, with 4 bases in between. The DNA for the CDR3 is TGTGCCAGCGCGGCCTACGAGCAGTACTTC. It encodes CASAAYEQYF.

A remark on this clone: A read error may produce the germline difference seen at one junction end. CDR3 coding DNA: TGCGCCAGCAGCTTGGGAACCTCGAACTCCGACGAGCAGTACTTC. It encodes CASSLGTSNSDEQYF. V is TRBV5-1 and J is TRBJ2-7; no reliable D call. Looked up from germline, CDR1 is SGHRS and CDR2 is YFSETQ. There are 15 residues in the CDR3.

V is TRBV10-3 and J is TRBJ2-7; 11 bases line up with TRBD2. From germline, CDR1 is ENHRY and CDR2 SYGVKD. The CDR3 spans 15 residues. Losses at the gene ends were 5 bases for V and 2 bases for J; bases not matched to a gene: 5. In nucleotides, the CDR3 is TGTGCCATCAGTCTGACTAGCGGGATTCCCTACGAGCAGTACTTC. It yields the protein CAISLTSGIPYEQYF.

This chain joins TRBV6-5 and TRBJ1-2; D gene ambiguous. With 4 bases removed from V and 14 bases from J, the gap between germline ends came to 17 bases. Germline V lookup: CDR1 MNHEY, CDR2 SVGAGI. The CDR3 is 12 residues long. In nucleotides, the CDR3 is TGTGCCAGCAGTTTTGACTCTAGGGTGGAAACCTTC. Amino acid sequence: CASSFDSRVETF.

The V gene is TRBV5-6, the J gene TRBJ2-1, with no clear D. Trimming stripped 3 bases from V and 6 bases from J, with 10 bases between. Germline-derived CDR1 and CDR2 are SGHDT and YYEEEE. This CDR3 spans 13 amino acids. CDR3 sequence reads: CASSWGGRNEQFF. The CDR3 DNA follows: TGTGCCAGCAGCTGGGGTGGACGCAATGAGCAGTTCTTC.

The rearrangement joins TRBV27 to TRBJ1-6; TRBD1 matches at 8 bases. CDR3 length equals 17 residues. The ends lost 1 base at V and 5 bases at J; junction bases unmatched: 7. The V gene's germline CDR1 is MNHEY and CDR2 SMNVEV (reference sequence). CDR3 coding DNA: TGTGCCAGCAGTTTATTTGCCAGGGGGCTGAATAATTCACCCCTCCACTTT. Its translation is CASSLFARGLNNSPLHF.

This clone has only a few counts. The rearrangement joins TRBV19 to TRBJ1-2; a possible D gene is TRBD1 (5 bases). Per the germline V gene, CDR1 is LNHDA and CDR2 is SQIVND (reference sequence). The CDR3 contains 15 residues. Trimming left V 8 bases short and J 0 bases short, with 16 bases between. Written as DNA, the CDR3 is TGTGCCAGTGTTGATTCGGCAGGGTCTAACTATGGCTACACCTTC. This codes for CASVDSAGSNYGYTF.